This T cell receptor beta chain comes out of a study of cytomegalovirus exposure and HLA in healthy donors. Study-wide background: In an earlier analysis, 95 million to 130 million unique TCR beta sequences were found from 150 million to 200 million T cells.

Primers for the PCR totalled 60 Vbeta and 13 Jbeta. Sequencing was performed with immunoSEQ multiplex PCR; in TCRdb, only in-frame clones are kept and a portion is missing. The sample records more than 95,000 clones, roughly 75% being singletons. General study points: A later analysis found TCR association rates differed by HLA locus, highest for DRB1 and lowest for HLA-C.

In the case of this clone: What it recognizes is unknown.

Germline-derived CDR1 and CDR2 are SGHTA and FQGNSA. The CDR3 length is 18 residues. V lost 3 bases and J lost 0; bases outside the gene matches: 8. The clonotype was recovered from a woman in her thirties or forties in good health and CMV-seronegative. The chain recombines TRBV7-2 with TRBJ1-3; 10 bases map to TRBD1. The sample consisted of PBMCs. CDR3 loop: CASSFSRTGGGSGNTIYF. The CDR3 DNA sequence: TGTGCCAGCAGCTTTTCACGGACAGGGGGAGGCTCTGGAAACACCATATATTTT.